These 27 T cell receptor beta chains share one sample of origin, sequenced in a study of cytomegalovirus exposure and HLA in healthy donors. PCR used 60 Vbeta primers and 13 Jbeta primers. TCRdb keeps only in-frame clones here, not all; method: immunoSEQ multiplex PCR. The table includes fewer than 140,000 clones, roughly four fifths detected once. The specimen sequenced was PBMCs. All receptors derive from a male donor in good health and CMV-seropositive.

V gene TRBV6-5 combines with J gene TRBJ2-7, with 10 bases aligning to TRBD1. Germline assignment: CDR1 MNHEY and CDR2 SVGAGI. V lost 5 bases, J lost 3 bases, and 7 bases stayed unmatched. CDR3 length: 15 amino acids. The CDR3 sequence: CASSRTGTGDYEQYF. CDR3 bases: TGTGCCAGCAGTCGTACCGGGACAGGGGACTACGAGCAGTACTTC.

The chain carries TRBV5-6 and TRBJ2-3; D uncertain. The CDR3 runs 14 residues. V gave up 2 bases and J gave up 0 bases, with 7 bases separating them. Germline CDR1 reads SGHDT; CDR2 reads YYEEEE. The CDR3 here is CASSFTTSTDTQYF. CDR3 coding DNA: TGTGCCAGCAGCTTTACGACTAGCACAGATACGCAGTATTTT.

As for this clone: One junction end does not reproduce the germline sequence, and a read error may be involved. The chain uses TRBV25-1 and TRBJ1-5; D is possibly TRBD1 (5 bases). Per the germline V gene, CDR1 is MGHDK and CDR2 is SYGVNS. CDR3 length: 16 residues. CDR3 in amino acids: CASSEGGGAGNQPQNF. In nucleotides, the CDR3 is TGTGCCAGCAGTGAAGGTGGAGGGGCCGGCAATCAGCCCCAGAATTTT.

The V call is TRBV4-1, the J call TRBJ2-1; 15 bases agree with TRBD2. The CDR3 covers 17 residues. The germline CDR1 and CDR2 sequences are MGHRA and YSYEKL. V lost 5 bases and J lost 6; bases outside the gene matches: 8. The CDR3 region is CASSAQPGLAGGNEQFF. CDR3 in DNA: TGCGCCAGCAGCGCACAACCGGGACTAGCGGGAGGCAATGAGCAGTTCTTC.

The chain has TRBV4-1 and TRBJ2-3; TRBD2 matches 11 bases. The CDR3 is 20 amino acids. In germline, CDR1 is MGHRA, CDR2 YSYEKL. The V and J ends lost 2 bases and 1 base, in that order; junction bases with no gene match: 14. CDR3 amino acids: CASSQPKVLAGGGGTDTQYF. The DNA for the CDR3 is TGCGCCAGCAGCCAACCAAAAGTGCTAGCGGGGGGAGGGGGCACAGATACGCAGTATTTT.

CDR3 coding DNA: TGTGCCAGCAGTTTGAGGGCCGGGGAGCTGTTTTTT. It codes for CASSLRAGELFF. V usage is TRBV28 and J usage is TRBJ2-2; D possibly corresponds to TRBD2 (5 bases). The CDR3 spans 12 residues. From germline, CDR1 is MDHEN and CDR2 SYDVKM. The germline V and J ends were trimmed by 3 bases and 6 bases, with 5 bases remaining between them.

In regard to this clone: A junction boundary mismatches the germline segment, possibly from a read error. The V gene is TRBV28, the J gene TRBJ1-5; 8 nucleotides align to TRBD1. The CDR3 contains 16 residues. CDR1 is MDHEN and CDR2 is SYDVKM in the germline V gene. CDR3 in amino acids: CASSLWDRASNQPQNF. The CDR3 bases are TGTGCCAGCAGTTTATGGGACAGGGCTAGCAATCAGCCCCAGAATTTT.

The chain links TRBV19 to TRBJ2-5, with 7 bases that match TRBD2. V was pared by 1 base and J by 2 bases, with 4 bases of the junction left unmatched. Germline CDR1 is LNHDA and CDR2 is SQIVND (reference sequence). The CDR3 has 15 amino acids. CDR3 protein: CASSIAERGQETQYF. DNA of the CDR3: TGTGCCAGTAGTATAGCAGAGCGGGGACAAGAGACCCAGTACTTC.

The chain combines TRBV29-1 with TRBJ1-4, with 7 nucleotides matching TRBD1. Germline loops: CDR1 SQVTM, CDR2 ANQGSEA. The CDR3 consists of 14 residues. V lost 7 bases, J lost 4 bases, and 9 bases stayed unmatched. CDR3 sequence reads: CSALGDRDNEKLFF. The DNA for the CDR3 is TGCAGCGCACTGGGGGACAGAGATAATGAAAAACTGTTTTTT.

The CDR3 region has the DNA TGTGCCAGCAGTTATTTGGGGCACCTCAGGACCTACGAGCAGTACTTC. Translation: CASSYLGHLRTYEQYF. The chain joins TRBV6-5 to TRBJ2-7; perhaps TRBD1 as D (5 bases). This CDR3 contains 16 residues. Trimming left V 3 bases short and J 2 bases short, with 17 bases between. Germline values: CDR1 MNHEY, CDR2 SVGAGI.

This clone has just one count. This sequence joins TRBV28 and TRBJ2-7, with 11 bases lining up with TRBD2. With V trimmed by 6 bases and J by 0 bases, 4 bases remained unmatched. Per germline, CDR1 MDHEN and CDR2 SYDVKM. This CDR3 has 15 residues. The CDR3 is CASRSGLAASYEQYF. The CDR3 DNA follows: TGTGCCAGCAGGTCGGGACTAGCGGCCTCCTACGAGCAGTACTTC.

This clone was observed a few times. The gene calls are TRBV4-3 and TRBJ2-4, with 9 bases fitting TRBD1. J gave up 11 bases and V 3 bases, and 11 bases lay outside the gene matches. The V gene's germline CDR1 is LGHNA and CDR2 YSLEER. The CDR3 runs 15 residues. The CDR3 bases are TGCGCCAGCAGCCACCAGACAGGGGGGGAGAGGGTTCAGTACTTC. Its translation is CASSHQTGGERVQYF.

The table lists this clone with a few counts. CDR3 nucleotides: TGTGCCAGCAGCTTATTTTATCCGGGACTCAACACCGGGGAGCTGTTTTTT. This translates into CASSLFYPGLNTGELFF. The chain couples TRBV7-3 to TRBJ2-2, with TRBD2 as a possible D gene (6 bases). Germline V gene data show CDR1 as SGHTA and CDR2 as FQGTGA. This CDR3 region has 17 residues. Trimming removed 2 bases from V and 2 bases from J, with 15 bases in between.

The genes are TRBV30 and TRBJ2-7; tentative D call: TRBD1 (6 bases). The germline V gene encodes CDR1 GTSNPN and CDR2 SVGIG (reference sequence). V was pared by 1 base and J by 5 bases, with 9 bases between. The CDR3 length is 12 residues. The CDR3 coding sequence is TGTGCCTGGAGTGACAGGGCCAACGAGCAGTACTTC. As protein: CAWSDRANEQYF.

The table lists this clone with a count of one. The chain recombines TRBV4-2 with TRBJ2-3; 9 bases line up with TRBD2. Germline lookup yields CDR1 LGHNA and CDR2 YNFKEQ. The CDR3 consists of 17 residues. V was clipped by 1 base and J by 2 bases; unmatched bases: 7. CDR3: CASSQGGAGGSTDTQYF. In nucleotides, the CDR3 is TGTGCCAGCAGCCAAGGAGGGGCGGGAGGGTCCACAGATACGCAGTATTTT.

The rearrangement uses TRBV14 and TRBJ1-1, with D possibly TRBD1 on 6 matching bases. Per germline, CDR1 SGHDN and CDR2 FVKESK. V was pared by 0 bases and J by 1 base, with 9 bases between. This CDR3 comprises 15 residues. The CDR3 DNA is TGTGCCAGCAGCCAAGAGCTGGGGGCGAACACTGAAGCTTTCTTT. Translating gives CASSQELGANTEAFF.

CDR3 DNA sequence: TGTGCCAGCAGCCTATCTCAGGGATATTCTGGAAACACCATATATTTT. Translated: CASSLSQGYSGNTIYF. This sequence joins TRBV9 and TRBJ1-3, with D possibly being TRBD1 (5 bases). This CDR3 has 16 residues. CDR1 and CDR2 (germline): SGDLS, YYNGEE. V lost 4 bases and J lost 1, with 15 bases in between.

This clone was picked up a small number of times. The chain links TRBV5-6 to TRBJ1-5; D possibly corresponds to TRBD1 (6 bases). The CDR3 is 16 amino acids. Germline lookup yields CDR1 SGHDT and CDR2 YYEEEE. V gave up 0 bases and J gave up 2 bases, with 12 bases separating them. The CDR3 spells CASSLVSGDGNQPQHF. Written as DNA, the CDR3 is TGTGCCAGCAGCTTGGTATCAGGGGACGGCAATCAGCCCCAGCATTTT. Looking up the rest from reference TRBV5-6 and TRBJ1-5 gives the full variable domain: DAGVTQSPTHLIKTRGQQVTLRCSPKSGHDTVSWYQQALGQGPQFIFQYYEEEERQRGNFPDRFSGHQFPNYSSELNVNALLLGDSALYLCASSLVSGDGNQPQHFGDGTRLSIL.

The rearrangement uses TRBV28 and TRBJ2-7, with 7 bases that match TRBD1. Trimming cost V 5 bases and J 3 bases; bases outside gene matches: 10. CDR3 length: 15 amino acids. Germline loops: CDR1 MDHEN, CDR2 SYDVKM. This CDR3 reads CASSRTGAARYEQYF. The CDR3 nucleotides are TGTGCCAGCAGTCGCACAGGGGCCGCGCGCTACGAGCAGTACTTC.

This clone was detected once. The V gene is TRBV7-3, the J gene TRBJ2-3, with D hard to call. This CDR3 is 14 amino acids long. The germline gives CDR1 SGHTA, CDR2 FQGTGA. With 5 bases removed from V and 0 bases from J, the gap between germline ends came to 9 bases. DNA for the CDR3: TGTGCCAGCAGCGCACAGCTAAGCACAGATACGCAGTATTTT. Amino acids: CASSAQLSTDTQYF.

The chain carries TRBV5-4 and TRBJ2-7, with 7 positions matching TRBD2. The CDR3 covers 17 residues. Germline V gene sequence: CDR1 SGHNT, CDR2 YYREEE (reference sequence). The V segment lost 4 bases and the J segment 0 bases; nucleotides outside the gene matches: 13. The CDR3 here is CASSPRRRGTCSYEQYF. The CDR3 nucleotides are TGTGCCAGCAGCCCGAGGAGGCGGGGGACTTGCTCCTACGAGCAGTACTTC.

V gene TRBV28 combines with J gene TRBJ2-7; D remains ambiguous. V was cut by 1 base and J by 0 bases, with 4 bases left in between. Germline CDR1 and CDR2: MDHEN and SYDVKM. The CDR3 is 13 residues long. The CDR3 sequence: CASSLSSSYEQYF. The CDR3 DNA follows: TGTGCCAGCAGTTTATCCAGCTCCTACGAGCAGTACTTC.

The chain has TRBV27 and TRBJ2-1; TRBD2 agrees at 11 bases. From germline, CDR1 is MNHEY and CDR2 SMNVEV (reference sequence). After removal of 0 bases from V and 10 bases from J, the junction contained 5 bases not matched to a gene. The CDR3 loop spans 15 amino acids. CDR3 in DNA: TGTGCCAGCAGTTTATCCGGGACTAGCGGAGAAGAGCAGTTCTTC. This gives the protein CASSLSGTSGEEQFF.

The chain recombines TRBV13 with TRBJ1-6; the D is unclear. Looked up from germline, CDR1 is PRHDT and CDR2 is FYEKMQ (reference sequence). V gave up 8 bases and J gave up 8 bases, with 13 bases separating them. The CDR3 is made up of 13 amino acids. The CDR3 DNA follows: TGTGCCAGCGGAACGACTAGGGATTCACCCCTCCACTTT. Translating gives CASGTTRDSPLHF.

This rearrangement joins TRBV29-1 to TRBJ2-2, with D unresolved. The V gene's germline CDR1 is SQVTM and CDR2 ANQGSEA. V gave up 4 bases and J gave up 4 bases, with 7 bases separating them. This CDR3 is built from 12 residues. The CDR3 bases are TGCAGCGTTGTGCGGCCCACCGGGGAGCTGTTTTTT. Translating it yields CSVVRPTGELFF.

This chain links TRBV29-1 with TRBJ2-1; TRBD2 agrees at 7 bases. Germline loops: CDR1 SQVTM, CDR2 ANQGSEA. The CDR3 loop spans 13 amino acids. V was clipped by 7 bases and J by 4 bases; unmatched bases: 7. The CDR3 reads CSGQREAYNEQFF. The CDR3 region has the DNA TGCAGCGGTCAACGGGAGGCTTACAATGAGCAGTTCTTC.

This clone showed up just a few times. This chain joins TRBV19 and TRBJ2-7, with D perhaps TRBD1 (5 bases). The CDR3 is 15 residues long. With 1 base removed from V and 3 bases from J, the gap between germline ends came to 13 bases. Germline V gives CDR1 LNHDA, CDR2 SQIVND (reference sequence). In DNA, the CDR3 is TGTGCCAGTAGTATAGCAGGGCCGACTTTCTACGAGCAGTACTTC. This gives the protein CASSIAGPTFYEQYF.